These 9 T cell receptor beta chains came from one sample sequenced in a study of T-cell memory formation after mild COVID-19. TCRdb processed the 5' RACE reads anew with MiXCR; each CDR3 protein has one entry. The sample carries around 410,000 distinct CDR3 sequences, around a quarter recorded once. Sequencing was carried out using PBMCs or a T cell subset sorted from them (not recorded which). The source is an adult woman who had mild COVID-19 (a few samples of this study predate the infection). Cell type and time point are not known.

This clonotype turned up a few times. V gene TRBV20-1 combines with J gene TRBJ1-5; D remains ambiguous. CDR1 and CDR2 (germline): DFQATT, SNEGSKA (reference sequence). The length of the CDR3 is 15 residues. With 6 bases removed from V and 1 base from J, the gap between germline ends came to 16 bases. The CDR3 reads CSASGFFGSNQPQHF. The CDR3 coding sequence is TGCAGTGCCAGTGGGTTCTTTGGGAGCAATCAGCCCCAGCATTTT.

This clonotype has just a few counts. The chain employs TRBV7-2 and TRBJ2-1, with D perhaps TRBD2 (5 bases). Germline CDR1 and CDR2: SGHTA and FQGNSA. The CDR3 is 13 residues long. The ends were cut back, 5 bases at V and 7 bases at J, with 12 bases in the middle. This CDR3 is CASSPPEGNEQFF. CDR3 DNA: TGTGCCAGCAGCCCGCCCGAGGGAAATGAGCAGTTCTTC.

This clonotype showed up just a few times. This sequence joins TRBV2 and TRBJ2-2; a possible D gene is TRBD1 (6 bases). Germline-derived CDR1 and CDR2 are SNHLY and FYNNEI. This CDR3 spans 16 amino acids. Trimming cost V 1 base and J 6 bases, with 15 bases left between them. CDR3 amino acids: CASSEGTGKKAGELFF. The CDR3 region has the DNA TGTGCCAGCAGTGAAGGAACAGGGAAGAAGGCCGGGGAGCTGTTTTTT.

The chain combines TRBV20-1 with TRBJ1-5; D ambiguous. Trimming took off 3 bases at V and 0 bases at J, with 12 bases between the two ends. Germline V lookup: CDR1 DFQATT, CDR2 SNEGSKA (reference sequence). This CDR3 is built from 15 residues. The CDR3 loop is CSASRNSYSNQPQHF. The DNA for the CDR3 is TGCAGTGCTAGTCGGAACAGTTATAGCAATCAGCCCCAGCATTTT.

V gene TRBV6-6 combines with J gene TRBJ1-2; 12 positions agree with TRBD1. Trimming took 6 bases from V and 7 from J; bases not matched to a gene: 9. This CDR3 spans 15 amino acids. The V gene's germline CDR1 is MNHNY and CDR2 SVGAGI (reference sequence). CDR3 nucleotide sequence: TGTGCCAGCAGGGTCGGGACAGGGGGCGGTGGTGGCTACACCTTC. Translation gives CASRVGTGGGGGYTF.

The J gene is TRBJ1-2, the V gene TRBV9; no clear D gene. CDR1 SGDLS and CDR2 YYNGEE come from the germline V gene. There are 10 residues in the CDR3. V was clipped by 3 bases and J by 9 bases, with 6 bases between them. The CDR3 nucleotides are TGTGCCAGCAGCGGGAGTCGCTACACCTTC. Its protein product is CASSGSRYTF.

CDR3 nucleotide sequence: TGTGCCAGTAGTATAGGTGATAGCGGGGGGCCCTACGAGCAGTACTTC. Translation gives CASSIGDSGGPYEQYF. The gene calls are TRBV19 and TRBJ2-7, with TRBD2 matching 10 bases. The CDR3 has 16 amino acids. Germline loops: CDR1 LNHDA, CDR2 SQIVND (reference sequence). J gave up 2 bases and V 1 base, and 5 bases lay outside the gene matches.

The CDR3 here is CASSLWGGEKLFF. For the CDR3, the DNA is TGTGCCAGCAGCCTCTGGGGTGGTGAAAAACTGTTTTTT. V and J are TRBV27 and TRBJ1-4; no reliable D call. There are 13 residues in the CDR3. The V gene lost 6 bases and the J gene lost 7 bases, with 12 bases spanning the gap. Looked up from germline, CDR1 is MNHEY and CDR2 is SMNVEV (reference sequence).

This clonotype has only a few counts. The chain links TRBV4-2 to TRBJ1-6; TRBD1 agrees at 7 bases. The germline gives CDR1 LGHNA, CDR2 YNFKEQ. V was clipped by 1 base and J by 10 bases; unmatched bases: 10. The CDR3 contains 16 residues. The CDR3 DNA follows: TGTGCCAGCAGCCAAGGCCCATCAGGGGGTGAATCACCCCTCCACTTT. Protein: CASSQGPSGGESPLHF.